This passage covers 9 T cell receptor beta chains from one sample sequenced in a study of blood T cell repertoires in COVID-19. The repertoire was sequenced with immunoSEQ multiplex PCR; TCRdb's copy has only in-frame clones and lacks some. This sample yields some 190,000 clones, of which roughly 81% are seen a single time; 4.5% to 5% belongs to the top ten. Sequences were obtained from peripheral blood. The receptors were gathered from a woman aged 80 or over with acute or convalescent COVID-19.

This clone turned up a few times. The chain joins TRBV19 to TRBJ2-1; tentative D call: TRBD2 (5 bases). Deletions cut 1 base from V and 0 bases from J, with 13 bases between. The CDR3 spans 17 residues. Germline V gene sequence: CDR1 LNHDA, CDR2 SQIVND (reference sequence). The CDR3 nucleotides are TGTGCCAGTAGTATAGCCGGACTCCTCAGCTCCTACAATGAGCAGTTCTTC. Translation gives CASSIAGLLSSYNEQFF.

The chain carries TRBV5-6 and TRBJ2-1, with TRBD2 identical over 10 bases. V was pared by 3 bases and J by 9 bases, with 9 bases of the junction left unmatched. The CDR3 extends over 15 amino acids. Per the germline V gene, CDR1 is SGHDT and CDR2 is YYEEEE. CDR3 nucleotide sequence: TGTGCCAGCAGCTCTCCGGGACTAGCGAAGGCTGAGCAGTTCTTC. As protein: CASSSPGLAKAEQFF.

The chain employs TRBV28 and TRBJ2-7, with D tentatively TRBD2 (6 bases). The length of the CDR3 is 15 residues. V shed 5 bases and J shed 4 bases, with 18 bases lying between them. The germline CDR1 and CDR2 sequences are MDHEN and SYDVKM. CDR3 region: CASSDNPAGKYEQYF. The CDR3 coding sequence is TGTGCCAGCAGTGATAACCCGGCGGGAAAATACGAGCAGTACTTC.

The chain is built from TRBV4-2 and TRBJ1-1, with a possible D match to TRBD1 (5 bases). CDR3 length equals 14 residues. Germline V gene lookup returns CDR1 LGHNA and CDR2 YNFKEQ. The V gene lost 4 bases and the J gene lost 3 bases, with 12 bases spanning the gap. CDR3 protein: CASSPGGVYTEAFF. The CDR3 DNA reads TGTGCCAGCAGCCCCGGGGGAGTGTACACTGAAGCTTTCTTT.

J is TRBJ2-7 and V is TRBV5-5; no firm D call. The CDR3 has 12 residues. The V end was cut by 4 bases, the J end by 4 bases, with 9 bases between. Germline V CDR1 and CDR2: SGHKS, YYEKEE (reference sequence). CDR3 bases: TGTGCCAGCAGCCGAGTCGGGTACGAGCAGTACTTC. It specifies CASSRVGYEQYF. The full variable domain, rest sourced from reference TRBV5-5 and TRBJ2-7, is DAGVTQSPTHLIKTRGQQVTLRCSPISGHKSVSWYQQVLGQGPQFIFQYYEKEERGRGNFPDRFSARQFPNYSSELNVNALLLGDSALYLCASSRVGYEQYFGPGTRLTVT.

This clone was seen a single time. The chain recombines TRBV4-3 with TRBJ1-1, with TRBD1 matching over 9 bases. Trimming took 4 bases from V and 4 from J; bases not matched to a gene: 7. The length of the CDR3 is 15 residues. In germline, CDR1 is LGHNA, CDR2 YSLEER. The CDR3 spells CASSRNRGRVTEAFF. CDR3 DNA: TGCGCCAGCAGCCGCAACAGGGGGCGAGTCACTGAAGCTTTCTTT.

The chain employs TRBV6-5 and TRBJ2-7, with a tentative D call TRBD2 (6 bases). CDR3 length: 14 amino acids. The V end lost 6 bases, the J end lost 2 bases, and 14 bases lay between the germline ends. Germline V gene lookup returns CDR1 MNHEY and CDR2 SVGAGI. CDR3 sequence reads: CASRMGGSTYEQYF. The DNA of the CDR3 is TGTGCCAGCAGGATGGGGGGTTCGACCTACGAGCAGTACTTC.

This clone was seen only a few times. This chain links TRBV6-5 with TRBJ1-2; 9 bases line up with TRBD1. CDR3 length equals 15 residues. CDR1 is MNHEY and CDR2 is SVGAGI in the germline V gene. The ends lost 6 bases at V and 8 bases at J; junction bases unmatched: 13. CDR3 DNA: TGTGCCAGCAGCCAAGTGGACAGGGGCTTGAGGGGCTACACCTTC. It is translated as CASSQVDRGLRGYTF.

The V gene is TRBV3-1 (or the pseudogene TRBV3-2), the J gene TRBJ1-3, with D unresolved. Trimming took off 1 base at V and 4 bases at J, with 17 bases between the two ends. Germline V lookup: CDR1 LGHDT, CDR2 YNNKEL (reference sequence). The CDR3 sequence is 17 residues long. CDR3 nucleotide sequence: TGTGCCAGCAGCCAAGTTCGAGGCAATTCCGCCGGAAACACCATATATTTT. It yields the protein CASSQVRGNSAGNTIYF.